This T cell receptor beta chain was obtained from a study of CD8 T cells in Susac syndrome. This clonotype occurred once. Random hexamers served to reverse transcribe roughly 0.5 to 1 ug RNA. TCRdb reprocessed the immunoSEQ multiplex PCR reads with MiXCR, giving one entry per CDR3 protein. Of tens of thousands of distinct CDR3 sequences in the sample, approximately 93% were seen once. Blood CD8+ and CD4+ T cells underwent high-throughput TCR beta sequencing. Per the germline V gene, CDR1 is SQVTM and CDR2 is ANQGSEA. Losses at the gene ends were 6 bases for V and 2 bases for J; bases not matched to a gene: 7. The CDR3 loop spans 13 amino acids.

The clonotype originates from a human donor in good health. The chain employs TRBV29-1 and TRBJ2-7, with TRBD1 matching over 7 bases. The material sequenced was CD8+ T cells from PBMCs. The CDR3: CSVEEDRTYEQYF. The CDR3 bases are TGCAGCGTCGAGGAGGACAGGACCTACGAGCAGTACTTC.